This TCR beta chain originates from a study of blood T cell repertoires in COVID-19. About the research overall: Whether acute or convalescent, the COVID-19 samples came from the United States, Italy and Spain. Sample material is recorded as cDNA or gDNA derived from T cells, B-cell-depleted T cells, or PBMCs.

Original handling: It was from reference gene primer amplification that nucleated cell counts were estimated. Sequencing used immunoSEQ multiplex PCR; TCRdb keeps in-frame clones, though not all of them. That table furnishes V, J and clone size, whereas the DNA furnished D and trimming. The data contain 90,000 to 120,000 clones, around 80% of them seen just once; the ten biggest clones take up 4% to 5.5%. With V trimmed by 4 bases and J by 5 bases, 5 bases remained unmatched. This CDR3 comprises 13 residues. Germline-derived CDR1 and CDR2 are SQVTM and ANQGSEA. This clone was seen just once. V is TRBV29-1 and J is TRBJ1-5; 7 bases map to TRBD1. This TCR was sampled from a man between 65 and 85 years old with acute or convalescent COVID-19. What was sequenced was peripheral blood. CDR3 sequence (DNA): TGCAGCGTTGGCGACAGGGATGATCAGCCCCAGCATTTT. This gives the protein CSVGDRDDQPQHF.